The clone carrying this TCR beta chain was counted between two and nine times. TCRdb independently ran MiXCR on the 5' RACE reads; one entry per CDR3 protein. Of about 810,000 distinct CDR3 sequences listed, 10% to 15% are singletons. This CDR3 is built from 17 residues. Germline values: CDR1 SGHVS, CDR2 FNYEAQ. With 0 bases clipped from V and 2 bases from J, the junction kept 6 bases outside the gene matches. This sample was taken from a study of identical twins. These data also formed part of another study, on yellow fever vaccine responses in identical twins.

The TCR sequence derives from a woman aged 18-29 years in good health. The chain employs TRBV7-6 and TRBJ2-3, with 9 bases identical to TRBD2. Sequencing was done on a sample of PBMCs. The CDR3, as DNA: TGTGCCAGCAGCTTAGCGGCGGGAGGGATTCACACAGATACGCAGTATTTT. Amino acids: CASSLAAGGIHTDTQYF.